This TCR beta chain was sequenced during a study of OX40 agonist ivuxolimab in advanced cancers. The CDR3 is made up of 13 amino acids. The germline V gene has CDR1 SNHLY and CDR2 FYNNEI. Trimming took off 7 bases at V and 5 bases at J, with 12 bases between the two ends. Using immunoSEQ multiplex PCR, the repertoire was profiled, and TCRdb retains in-frame clones only, with some absent. The table includes fewer than 95,000 clones, around 85% detected once. The sample here was CD4+ or CD8+ T cells sorted from blood, taken in a trial of the OX40 agonist ivuxolimab. The chain joins TRBV2 to TRBJ1-5; a weak D match, TRBD1 (5 bases). The TCR originated in an adult with an advanced solid tumor such as melanoma, head and neck, liver or kidney cancer. The CDR3 nucleotides are TGTGCCAGCACCGGGGGTAGGGATCAGCCCCAGCATTTT. Protein sequence: CASTGGRDQPQHF.